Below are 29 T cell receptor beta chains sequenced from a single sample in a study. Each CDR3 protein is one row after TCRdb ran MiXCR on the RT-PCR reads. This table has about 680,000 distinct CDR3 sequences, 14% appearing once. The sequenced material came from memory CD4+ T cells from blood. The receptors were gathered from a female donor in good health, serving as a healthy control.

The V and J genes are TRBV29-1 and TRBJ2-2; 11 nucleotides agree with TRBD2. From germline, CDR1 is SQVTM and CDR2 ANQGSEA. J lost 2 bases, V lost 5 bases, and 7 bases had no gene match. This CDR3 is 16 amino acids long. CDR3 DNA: TGCAGCGTTCTCTCTAGCGGGAGGCGAAACACCGGGGAGCTGTTTTTT. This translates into CSVLSSGRRNTGELFF.

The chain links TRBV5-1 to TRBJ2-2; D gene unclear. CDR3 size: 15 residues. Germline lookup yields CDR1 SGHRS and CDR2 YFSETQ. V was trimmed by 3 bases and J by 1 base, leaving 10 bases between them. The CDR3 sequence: CASSSLTVNTGELFF. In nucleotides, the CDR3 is TGCGCCAGCAGCTCGCTAACGGTGAACACCGGGGAGCTGTTTTTT. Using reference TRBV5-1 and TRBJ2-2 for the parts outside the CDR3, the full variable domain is KAGVTQTPRYLIKTRGQQVTLSCSPISGHRSVSWYQQTPGQGLQFLFEYFSETQRNKGNFPGRFSGRQFSNSRSEMNVSTLELGDSALYLCASSSLTVNTGELFFGEGSRLTVL.

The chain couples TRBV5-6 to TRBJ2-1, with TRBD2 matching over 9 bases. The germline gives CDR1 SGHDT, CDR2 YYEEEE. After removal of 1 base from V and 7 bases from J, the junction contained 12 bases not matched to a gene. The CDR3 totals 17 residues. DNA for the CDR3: TGTGCCAGCAGCTTGTCGGGAAGGGCTAGCGGGAAAAATGAGCAGTTCTTC. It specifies CASSLSGRASGKNEQFF. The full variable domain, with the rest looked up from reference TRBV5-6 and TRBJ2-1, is DAGVTQSPTHLIKTRGQQVTLRCSPKSGHDTVSWYQQALGQGPQFIFQYYEEEERQRGNFPDRFSGHQFPNYSSELNVNALLLGDSALYLCASSLSGRASGKNEQFFGPGTRLTVL.

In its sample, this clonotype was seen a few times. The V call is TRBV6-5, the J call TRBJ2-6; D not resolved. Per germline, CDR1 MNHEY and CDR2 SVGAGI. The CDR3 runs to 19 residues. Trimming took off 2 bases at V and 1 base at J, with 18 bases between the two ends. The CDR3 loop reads CASSYLRPETSSGANVLTF. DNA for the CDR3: TGTGCCAGCAGTTACCTACGTCCGGAGACCTCATCTGGGGCCAACGTCCTGACTTTC.

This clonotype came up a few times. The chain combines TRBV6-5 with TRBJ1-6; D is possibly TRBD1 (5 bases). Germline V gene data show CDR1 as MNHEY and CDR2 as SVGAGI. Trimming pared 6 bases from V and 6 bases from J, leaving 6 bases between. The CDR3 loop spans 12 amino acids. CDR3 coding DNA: TGTGCCAGCAGGGGGGTTAATTCACCCCTCCACTTT. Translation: CASRGVNSPLHF.

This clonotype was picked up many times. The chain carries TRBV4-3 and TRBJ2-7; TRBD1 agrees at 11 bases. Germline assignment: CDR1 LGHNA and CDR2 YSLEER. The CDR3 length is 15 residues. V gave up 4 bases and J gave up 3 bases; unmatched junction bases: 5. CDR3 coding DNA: TGCGCCAGCAGCCCCGGGACAGGGGGATACTACGAGCAGTACTTC. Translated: CASSPGTGGYYEQYF.

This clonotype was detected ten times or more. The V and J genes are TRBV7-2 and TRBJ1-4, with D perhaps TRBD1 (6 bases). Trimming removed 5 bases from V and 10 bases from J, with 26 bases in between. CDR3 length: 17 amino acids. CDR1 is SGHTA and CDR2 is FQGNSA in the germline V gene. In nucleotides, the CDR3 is TGTGCCAGCAGCCGCATTATAACAGGGACCCAGGGCGGAAAACTGTTTTTT. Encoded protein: CASSRIITGTQGGKLFF.

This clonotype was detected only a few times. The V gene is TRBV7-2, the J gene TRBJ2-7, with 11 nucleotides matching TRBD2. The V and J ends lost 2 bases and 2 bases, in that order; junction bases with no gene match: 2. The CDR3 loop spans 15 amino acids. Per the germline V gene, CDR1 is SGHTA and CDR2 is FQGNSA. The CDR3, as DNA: TGTGCCAGCAGCTTAAGGGGACTAGCGGCCTACGAGCAGTACTTC. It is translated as CASSLRGLAAYEQYF.

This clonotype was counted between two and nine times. This CDR3 is CASRSQGGMNTEAFF. The CDR3 nucleotides read TGTGCCAGCAGATCACAGGGGGGGATGAACACTGAAGCTTTCTTT. The V call is TRBV5-4, the J call TRBJ1-1; 8 bases agree with TRBD1. The V gene end was trimmed by 5 bases and the J gene end by 0 bases; junction bases not matched to a gene: 6. CDR1 SGHNT and CDR2 YYREEE come from the germline V gene (reference sequence). The CDR3 runs to 15 residues.

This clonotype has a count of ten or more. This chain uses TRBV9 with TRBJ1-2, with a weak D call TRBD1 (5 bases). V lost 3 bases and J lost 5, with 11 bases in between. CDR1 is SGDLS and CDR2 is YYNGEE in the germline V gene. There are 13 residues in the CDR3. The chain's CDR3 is CASSAGTGYGYTF. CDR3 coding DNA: TGTGCCAGCAGCGCCGGGACGGGTTATGGCTACACCTTC.

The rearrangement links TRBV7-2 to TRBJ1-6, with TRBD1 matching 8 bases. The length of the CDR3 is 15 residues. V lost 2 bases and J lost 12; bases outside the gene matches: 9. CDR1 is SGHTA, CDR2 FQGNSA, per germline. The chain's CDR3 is CASSLLQGGLGPLHF. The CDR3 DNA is TGTGCCAGCAGCTTACTACAGGGGGGCCTCGGACCCCTCCACTTT.

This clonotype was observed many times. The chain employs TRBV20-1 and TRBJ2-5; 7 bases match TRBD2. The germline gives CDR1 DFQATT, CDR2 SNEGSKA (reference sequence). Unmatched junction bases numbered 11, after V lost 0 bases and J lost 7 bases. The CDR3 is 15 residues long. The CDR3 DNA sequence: TGCAGTGCTAGAGAATCCCGGGGGGAACTGGGGACCCAGTACTTC. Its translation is CSARESRGELGTQYF.

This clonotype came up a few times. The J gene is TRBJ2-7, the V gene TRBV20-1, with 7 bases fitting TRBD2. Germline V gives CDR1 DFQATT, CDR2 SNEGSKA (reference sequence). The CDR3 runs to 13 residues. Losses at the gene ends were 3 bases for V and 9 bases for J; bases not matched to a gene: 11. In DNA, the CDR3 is TGCAGTGCTAGGGACCCCATGGGGGAGGGGCAGTACTTC. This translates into CSARDPMGEGQYF.

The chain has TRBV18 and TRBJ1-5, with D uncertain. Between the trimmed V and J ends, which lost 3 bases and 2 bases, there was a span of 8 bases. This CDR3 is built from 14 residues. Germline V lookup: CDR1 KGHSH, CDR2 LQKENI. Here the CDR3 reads CASSPPMGNQPQHF. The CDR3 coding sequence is TGTGCCAGCTCACCCCCCATGGGCAATCAGCCCCAGCATTTT.

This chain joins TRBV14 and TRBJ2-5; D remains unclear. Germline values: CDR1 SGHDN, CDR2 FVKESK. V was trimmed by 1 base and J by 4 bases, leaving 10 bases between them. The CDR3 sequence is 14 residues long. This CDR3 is CASSQVHYPETQYF. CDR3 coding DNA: TGTGCCAGCAGCCAAGTACACTACCCAGAGACCCAGTACTTC.

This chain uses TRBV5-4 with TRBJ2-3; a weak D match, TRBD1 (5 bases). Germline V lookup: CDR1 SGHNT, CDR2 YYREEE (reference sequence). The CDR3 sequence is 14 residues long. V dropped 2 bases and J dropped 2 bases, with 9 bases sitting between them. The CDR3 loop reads CASSLGVPTDTQYF. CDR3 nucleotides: TGTGCCAGCAGCTTAGGGGTTCCCACAGATACGCAGTATTTT. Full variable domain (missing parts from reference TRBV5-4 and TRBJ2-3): ETGVTQSPTHLIKTRGQQVTLRCSSQSGHNTVSWYQQALGQGPQFIFQYYREEENGRGNFPPRFSGLQFPNYSSELNVNALELDDSALYLCASSLGVPTDTQYFGPGTRLTVL.

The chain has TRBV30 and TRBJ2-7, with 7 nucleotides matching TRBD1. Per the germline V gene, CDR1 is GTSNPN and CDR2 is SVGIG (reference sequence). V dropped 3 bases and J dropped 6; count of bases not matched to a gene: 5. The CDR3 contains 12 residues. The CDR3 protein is CAWSRQGGEQYF. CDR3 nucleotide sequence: TGTGCCTGGAGCCGACAGGGTGGCGAGCAGTACTTC.

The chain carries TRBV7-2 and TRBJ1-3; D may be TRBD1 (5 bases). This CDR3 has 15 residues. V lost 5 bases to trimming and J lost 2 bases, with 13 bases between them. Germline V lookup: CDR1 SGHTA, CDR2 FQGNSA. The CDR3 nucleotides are TGTGCCAGCAGCCACCCTCGGGGGGCTGGAAACACCATATATTTT. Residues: CASSHPRGAGNTIYF.

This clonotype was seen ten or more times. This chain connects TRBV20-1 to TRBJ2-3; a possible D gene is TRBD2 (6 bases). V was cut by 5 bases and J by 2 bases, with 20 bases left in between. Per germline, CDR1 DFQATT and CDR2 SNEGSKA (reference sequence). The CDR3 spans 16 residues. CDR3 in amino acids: CSAVPRLREITDTQYF. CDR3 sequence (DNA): TGCAGTGCTGTCCCCCGCCTGCGGGAAATCACAGATACGCAGTATTTT.

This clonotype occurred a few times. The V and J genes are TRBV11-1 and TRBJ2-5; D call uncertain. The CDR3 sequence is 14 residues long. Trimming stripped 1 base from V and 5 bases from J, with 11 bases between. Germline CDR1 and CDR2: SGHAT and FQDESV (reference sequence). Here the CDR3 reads CASSLVMGSETQYF. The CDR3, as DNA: TGTGCCAGCAGCTTAGTGATGGGGTCCGAGACCCAGTACTTC.

DNA for the CDR3: TGTGCCAGCAGTCCTTGGAGGGACCAAGAGACCCAGTACTTC. It codes for CASSPWRDQETQYF. The chain combines TRBV2 with TRBJ2-5; TRBD2 is a possible D gene (6 bases). This CDR3 is built from 14 residues. V shed 5 bases and J shed 0 bases, with 10 bases lying between them. Germline CDR1 is SNHLY and CDR2 is FYNNEI.

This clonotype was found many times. The CDR3 coding sequence is TGCGCCAGCAGCTCCCAGGGAGCGGGGGCTCAAGAGACCCAGTACTTC. It specifies CASSSQGAGAQETQYF. The rearrangement uses TRBV5-1 and TRBJ2-5; 8 positions agree with TRBD2. V trimming: 3 bases; J trimming: 2 bases; junction bases outside the gene matches: 9. CDR1 SGHRS and CDR2 YFSETQ come from the germline V gene. The CDR3 sequence is 16 residues long.

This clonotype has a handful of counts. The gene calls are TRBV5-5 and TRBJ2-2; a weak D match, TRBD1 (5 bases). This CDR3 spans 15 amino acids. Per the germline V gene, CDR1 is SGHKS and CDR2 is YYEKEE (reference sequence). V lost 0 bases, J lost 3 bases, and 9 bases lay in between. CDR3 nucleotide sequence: TGTGCCAGCAGCTTGGAAGGGGTATACACCGGGGAGCTGTTTTTT. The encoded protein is CASSLEGVYTGELFF. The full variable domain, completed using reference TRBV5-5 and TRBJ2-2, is DAGVTQSPTHLIKTRGQQVTLRCSPISGHKSVSWYQQVLGQGPQFIFQYYEKEERGRGNFPDRFSARQFPNYSSELNVNALLLGDSALYLCASSLEGVYTGELFFGEGSRLTVL.

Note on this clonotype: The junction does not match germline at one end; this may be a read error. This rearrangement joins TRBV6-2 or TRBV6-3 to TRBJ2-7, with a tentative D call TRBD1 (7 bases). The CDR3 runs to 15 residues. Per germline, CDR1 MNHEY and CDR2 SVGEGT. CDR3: CAGSGGTVYSYEQYF. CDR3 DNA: TGTGCCGGCAGCGGCGGGACAGTATATTCCTACGAGCAGTACTTC.

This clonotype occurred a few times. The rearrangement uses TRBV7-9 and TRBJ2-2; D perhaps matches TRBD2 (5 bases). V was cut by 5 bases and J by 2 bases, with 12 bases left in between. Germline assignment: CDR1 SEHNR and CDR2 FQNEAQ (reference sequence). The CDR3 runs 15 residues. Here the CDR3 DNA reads TGTGCCAGCAGCCCCGGGAACCCAAACACCGGGGAGCTGTTTTTT. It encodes CASSPGNPNTGELFF.

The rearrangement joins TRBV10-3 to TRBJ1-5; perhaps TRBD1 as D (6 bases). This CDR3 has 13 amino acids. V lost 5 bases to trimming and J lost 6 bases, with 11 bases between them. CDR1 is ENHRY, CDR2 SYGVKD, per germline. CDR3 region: CAISMDRAQPQHF. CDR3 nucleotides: TGTGCCATCAGTATGGACAGAGCTCAGCCCCAGCATTTT.

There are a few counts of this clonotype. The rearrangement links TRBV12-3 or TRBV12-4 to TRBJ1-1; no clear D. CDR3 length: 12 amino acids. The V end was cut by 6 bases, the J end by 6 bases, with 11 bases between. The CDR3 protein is CASSPGFSEAFF. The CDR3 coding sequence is TGTGCCAGCAGCCCCGGATTCTCTGAAGCTTTCTTT.

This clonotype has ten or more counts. The CDR3, as DNA: TGTGCCAGCAGCTCCACCCGGGGGGACAGTGGCTACACCTTC. Translated, it gives CASSSTRGDSGYTF. The chain carries TRBV7-2 and TRBJ1-2; 7 bases agree with TRBD1. Germline V lookup: CDR1 SGHTA, CDR2 FQGNSA. The CDR3 covers 14 residues. With 4 bases clipped from V and 7 bases from J, the junction kept 9 bases outside the gene matches.

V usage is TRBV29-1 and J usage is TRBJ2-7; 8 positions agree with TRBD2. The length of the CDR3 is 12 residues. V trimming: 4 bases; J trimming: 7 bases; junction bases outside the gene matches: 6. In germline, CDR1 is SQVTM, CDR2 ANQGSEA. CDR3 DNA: TGCAGCGTTGCAATCGGGGGGGAAGAGCAGTACTTC. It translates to CSVAIGGEEQYF.